The TCR beta chain under discussion was sequenced for a study of Tregs in tolerant kidney transplant recipients. General study results and limits: Biological reproducibility was not directly addressed in this study.

In the case of this clone: Its antigen is undetermined.

TCRdb's copy holds only in-frame clones and misses some; the assay was immunoSEQ multiplex PCR. The table shows 70,000 to 95,000 clones, with more than 85% occurring only once. With 6 bases clipped from V and 4 bases from J, the junction kept 6 bases outside the gene matches. The CDR3 runs 13 residues. CDR1 is GTSNPN and CDR2 is SVGIG in the germline V gene (reference sequence). The receptor comes from a human donor who received a combined kidney and bone marrow transplant. This chain joins TRBV30 and TRBJ1-2, with 9 bases aligning to TRBD1. The material sequenced was Tregs from blood, taken before the transplant. CDR3 bases: TGTGCCTGTCCGGGACAGGGTGTCTATGGCTACACCTTC. Protein sequence: CACPGQGVYGYTF.